This T cell receptor (beta chain) emerged from a study of control samples from healthy donors and cancer patients. Deletions cut 8 bases from V and 1 base from J, with 11 bases between. There are 13 residues in the CDR3. The germline CDR1 and CDR2 sequences are MRHNA and SNTAGT. Using immunoSEQ multiplex PCR, the repertoire was profiled, and TCRdb retains in-frame clones only, with some absent. The profile covers approximately 98,000 clones, with 70% to 85% appearing a single time and 6.5% taken by the ten largest. This TCR came from a young man in good health. The sequenced sample consisted of blood. V is TRBV6-4 and J is TRBJ1-1, with no clear D. For the CDR3, the DNA is TGTGCCAGCGCCAGGACCGAGAACACTGAAGCTTTCTTT. Amino acid sequence: CASARTENTEAFF.